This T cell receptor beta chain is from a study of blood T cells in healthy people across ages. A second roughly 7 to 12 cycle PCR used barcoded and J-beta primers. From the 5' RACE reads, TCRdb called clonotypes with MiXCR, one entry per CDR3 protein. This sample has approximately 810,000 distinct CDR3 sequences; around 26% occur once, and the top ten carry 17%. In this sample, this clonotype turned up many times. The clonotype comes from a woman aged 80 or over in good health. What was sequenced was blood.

The chain's CDR3 is CATSDTGAGANVLTF. In DNA form, the CDR3 reads TGTGCCACCAGTGATACAGGGGCTGGGGCCAACGTCCTGACTTTC. V usage is TRBV24-1 and J usage is TRBJ2-6, with TRBD1 matching over 7 bases. Germline CDR1 is KGHDR and CDR2 is SFDVKD. The J segment lost 2 bases and the V segment lost 3 bases, leaving 0 bases of the junction unmatched. The CDR3 is 15 amino acids.